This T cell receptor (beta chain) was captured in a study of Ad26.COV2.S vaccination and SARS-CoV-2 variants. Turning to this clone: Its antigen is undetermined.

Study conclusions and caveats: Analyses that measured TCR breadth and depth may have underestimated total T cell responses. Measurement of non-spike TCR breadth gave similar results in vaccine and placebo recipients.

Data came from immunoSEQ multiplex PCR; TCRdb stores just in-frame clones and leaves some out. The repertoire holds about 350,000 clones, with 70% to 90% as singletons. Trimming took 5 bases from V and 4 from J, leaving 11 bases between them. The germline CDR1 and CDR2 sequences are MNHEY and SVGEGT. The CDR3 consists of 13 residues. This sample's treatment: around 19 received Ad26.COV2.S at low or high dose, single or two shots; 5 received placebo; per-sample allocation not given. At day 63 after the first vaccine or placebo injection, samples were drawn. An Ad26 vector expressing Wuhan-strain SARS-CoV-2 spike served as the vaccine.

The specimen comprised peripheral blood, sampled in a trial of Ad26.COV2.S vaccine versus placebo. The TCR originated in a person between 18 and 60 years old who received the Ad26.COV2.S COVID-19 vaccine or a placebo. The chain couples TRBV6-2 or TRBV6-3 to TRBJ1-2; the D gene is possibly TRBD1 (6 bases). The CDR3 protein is CASSLQGFYGYTF. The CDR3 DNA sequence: TGTGCCAGCAGTCTCCAGGGGTTCTATGGCTACACCTTC.